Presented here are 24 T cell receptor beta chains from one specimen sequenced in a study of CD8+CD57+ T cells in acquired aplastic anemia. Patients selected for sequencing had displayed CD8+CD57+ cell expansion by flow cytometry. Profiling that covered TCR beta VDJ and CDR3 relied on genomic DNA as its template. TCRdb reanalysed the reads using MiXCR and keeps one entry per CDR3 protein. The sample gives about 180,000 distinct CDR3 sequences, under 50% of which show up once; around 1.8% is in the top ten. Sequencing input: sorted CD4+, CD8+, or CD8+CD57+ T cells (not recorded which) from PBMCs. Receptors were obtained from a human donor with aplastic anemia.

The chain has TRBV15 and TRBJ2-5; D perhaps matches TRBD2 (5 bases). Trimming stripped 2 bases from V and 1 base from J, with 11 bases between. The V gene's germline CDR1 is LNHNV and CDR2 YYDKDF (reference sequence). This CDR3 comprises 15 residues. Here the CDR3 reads CATSRHGVSQETQYF. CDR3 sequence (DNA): TGTGCCACCAGCAGACACGGGGTCAGCCAAGAGACCCAGTACTTC.

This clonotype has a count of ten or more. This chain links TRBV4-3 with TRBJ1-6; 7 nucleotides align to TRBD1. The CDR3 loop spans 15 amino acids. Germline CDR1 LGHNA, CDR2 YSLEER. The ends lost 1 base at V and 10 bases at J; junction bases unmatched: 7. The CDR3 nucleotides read TGCGCCAGCAGCCAAGTATCCAGGGGGGACTCACCCCTCCACTTT. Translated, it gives CASSQVSRGDSPLHF.

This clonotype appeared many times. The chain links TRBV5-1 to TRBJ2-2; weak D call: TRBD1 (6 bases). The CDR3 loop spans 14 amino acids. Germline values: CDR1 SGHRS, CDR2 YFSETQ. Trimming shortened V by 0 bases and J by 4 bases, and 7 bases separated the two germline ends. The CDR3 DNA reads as TGCGCCAGCAGCTTGGACAGGGCCACCGGGGAGCTGTTTTTT. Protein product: CASSLDRATGELFF.

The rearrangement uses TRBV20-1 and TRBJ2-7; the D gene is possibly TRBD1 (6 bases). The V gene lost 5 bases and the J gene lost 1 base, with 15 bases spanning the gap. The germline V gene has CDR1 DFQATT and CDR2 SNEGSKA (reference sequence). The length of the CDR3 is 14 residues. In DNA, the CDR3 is TGCAGTGCTTCGACAGGCGGCGATTCCTACGAGCAGTACTTC. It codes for CSASTGGDSYEQYF.

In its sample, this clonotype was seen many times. The CDR3 DNA sequence: TGTGCCAGTAGTTTAAGGGGCGGTGGAAACACCATATATTTT. It specifies CASSLRGGGNTIYF. The V call is TRBV19, the J call TRBJ1-3; a weak D match, TRBD1 (5 bases). The CDR3 totals 14 residues. CDR1 is LNHDA and CDR2 is SQIVND in the germline V gene (reference sequence). Trimming shortened V by 5 bases and J by 3 bases, and 11 bases separated the two germline ends. Using reference TRBV19 and TRBJ1-3 for the parts outside the CDR3, the full variable domain is DGGITQSPKYLFRKEGQNVTLSCEQNLNHDAMYWYRQDPGQGLRLIYYSQIVNDFQKGDIAEGYSVSREKKESFPLTVTSAQKNPTAFYLCASSLRGGGNTIYFGEGSWLTVV.

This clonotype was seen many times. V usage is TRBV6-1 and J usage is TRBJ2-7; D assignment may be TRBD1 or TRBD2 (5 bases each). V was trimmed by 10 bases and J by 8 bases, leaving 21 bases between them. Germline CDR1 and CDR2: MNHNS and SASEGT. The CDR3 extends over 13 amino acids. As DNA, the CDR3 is TGTGCCACCCGGGACCCCATTGAAAGGCAGCAGTACTTC. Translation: CATRDPIERQQYF.

The CDR3 reads CSAEQGAGYEQYF. The CDR3 DNA reads as TGCAGTGCGGAACAGGGGGCTGGCTACGAGCAGTACTTC. This chain joins TRBV20-1 and TRBJ2-7; TRBD1 matches at 9 bases. The germline V gene encodes CDR1 DFQATT and CDR2 SNEGSKA (reference sequence). Unmatched junction bases numbered 6, after V lost 6 bases and J lost 3 bases. The CDR3 has 13 residues.

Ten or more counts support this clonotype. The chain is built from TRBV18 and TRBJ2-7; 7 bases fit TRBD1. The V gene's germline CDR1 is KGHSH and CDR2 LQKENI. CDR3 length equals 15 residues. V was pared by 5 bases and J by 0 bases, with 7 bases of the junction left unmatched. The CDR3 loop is CASSRPTGSSYEQYF. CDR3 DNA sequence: TGTGCCAGCTCAAGACCGACAGGGAGCTCCTACGAGCAGTACTTC.

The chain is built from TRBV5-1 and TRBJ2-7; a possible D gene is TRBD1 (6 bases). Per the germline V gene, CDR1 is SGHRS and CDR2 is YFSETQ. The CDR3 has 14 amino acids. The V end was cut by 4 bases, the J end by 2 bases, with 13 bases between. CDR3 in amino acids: CASSLYRAPYEQYF. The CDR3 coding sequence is TGCGCCAGCAGCCTCTACAGGGCTCCCTACGAGCAGTACTTC.

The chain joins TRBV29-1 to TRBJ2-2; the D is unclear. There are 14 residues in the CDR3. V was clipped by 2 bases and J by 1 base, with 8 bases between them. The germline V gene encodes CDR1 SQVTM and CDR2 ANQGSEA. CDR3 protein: CSVERTENTGELFF. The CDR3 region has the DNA TGCAGCGTTGAACGTACAGAGAACACCGGGGAGCTGTTTTTT.

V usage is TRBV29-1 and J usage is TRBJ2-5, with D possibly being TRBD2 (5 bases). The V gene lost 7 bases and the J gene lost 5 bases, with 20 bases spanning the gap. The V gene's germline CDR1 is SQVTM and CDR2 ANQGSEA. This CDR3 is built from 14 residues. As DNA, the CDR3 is TGCAGCGACCACCTCGGGGAACCCCCGGAGACCCAGTACTTC. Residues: CSDHLGEPPETQYF.

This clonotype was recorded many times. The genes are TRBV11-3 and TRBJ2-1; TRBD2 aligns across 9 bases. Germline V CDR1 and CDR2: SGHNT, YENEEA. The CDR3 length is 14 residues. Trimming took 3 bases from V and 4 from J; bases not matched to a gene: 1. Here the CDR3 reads CASSFSGGYNEQFF. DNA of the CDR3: TGTGCCAGCAGCTTTAGCGGGGGTTACAATGAGCAGTTCTTC. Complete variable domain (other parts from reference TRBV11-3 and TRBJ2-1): EAGVVQSPRYKIIEKKQPVAFWCNPISGHNTLYWYLQNLGQGPELLIRYENEEAVDDSQLPKDRFSAERLKGVDSTLKIQPAELGDSAVYLCASSFSGGYNEQFFGPGTRLTVL.

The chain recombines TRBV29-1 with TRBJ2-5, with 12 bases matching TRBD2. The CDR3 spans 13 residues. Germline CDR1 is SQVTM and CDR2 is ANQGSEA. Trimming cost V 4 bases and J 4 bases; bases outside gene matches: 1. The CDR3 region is CSVVGLAGETQYF. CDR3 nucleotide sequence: TGCAGCGTTGTGGGACTAGCGGGAGAGACCCAGTACTTC.

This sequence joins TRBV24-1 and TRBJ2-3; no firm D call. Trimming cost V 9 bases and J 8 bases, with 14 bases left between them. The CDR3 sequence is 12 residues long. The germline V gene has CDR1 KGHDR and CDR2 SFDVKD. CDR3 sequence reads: CATPDSRPTQYF. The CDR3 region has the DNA TGTGCCACCCCCGATTCGCGGCCTACGCAGTATTTT.

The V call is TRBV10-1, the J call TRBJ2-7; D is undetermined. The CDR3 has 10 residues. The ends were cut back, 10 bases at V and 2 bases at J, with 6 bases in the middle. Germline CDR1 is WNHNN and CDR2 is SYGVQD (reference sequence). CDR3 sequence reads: CANLPYEQYF. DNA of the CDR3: TGCGCCAACCTCCCCTACGAGCAGTACTTC.

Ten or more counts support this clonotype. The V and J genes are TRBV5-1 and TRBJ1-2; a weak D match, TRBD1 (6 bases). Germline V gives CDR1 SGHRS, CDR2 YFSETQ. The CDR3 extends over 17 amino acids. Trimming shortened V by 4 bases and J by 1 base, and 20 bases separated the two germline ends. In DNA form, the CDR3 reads TGCGCCAGCAGCCTCCTGGGGAGTGGACAGTTTAACTATGGCTACACCTTC. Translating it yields CASSLLGSGQFNYGYTF.

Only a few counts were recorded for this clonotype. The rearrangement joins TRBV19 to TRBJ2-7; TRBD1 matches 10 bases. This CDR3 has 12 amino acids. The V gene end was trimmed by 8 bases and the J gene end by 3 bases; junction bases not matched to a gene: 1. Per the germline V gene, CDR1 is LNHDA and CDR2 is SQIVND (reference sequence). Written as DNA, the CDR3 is TGTGCCAGTCGGGACAGGGGCTACGAGCAGTACTTC. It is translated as CASRDRGYEQYF.

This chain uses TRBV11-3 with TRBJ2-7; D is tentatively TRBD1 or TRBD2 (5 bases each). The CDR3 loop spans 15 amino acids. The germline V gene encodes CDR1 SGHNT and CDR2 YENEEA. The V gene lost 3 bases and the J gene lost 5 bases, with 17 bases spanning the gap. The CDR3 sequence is CASSLVWGSRDEQYF. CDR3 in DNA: TGTGCCAGCAGCTTGGTGTGGGGGAGTCGGGACGAGCAGTACTTC.

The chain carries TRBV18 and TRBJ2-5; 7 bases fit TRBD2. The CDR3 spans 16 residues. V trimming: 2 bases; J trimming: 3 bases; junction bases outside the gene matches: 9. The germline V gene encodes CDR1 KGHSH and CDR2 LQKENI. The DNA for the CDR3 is TGTGCCAGCTCACCAAGGGCTAGCGGTGGTAAAGAGACCCAGTACTTC. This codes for CASSPRASGGKETQYF. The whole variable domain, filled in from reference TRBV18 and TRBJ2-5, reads NAGVMQNPRHLVRRRGQEARLRCSPMKGHSHVYWYRQLPEEGLKFMVYLQKENIIDESGMPKERFSAEFPKEGPSILRIQQVVRGDSAAYFCASSPRASGGKETQYFGPGTRLLVL.

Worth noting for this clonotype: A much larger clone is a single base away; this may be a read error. The CDR3 loop is CASSDDTVLGPFF. DNA for the CDR3: TGTGCCAGCAGTGATGATACGGTACTTGGGCCGTTCTTC. The rearrangement links TRBV25-1 to TRBJ2-1; D gene ambiguous. Trimming shortened V by 3 bases and J by 15 bases, and 18 bases separated the two germline ends. The CDR3 length is 13 residues. The germline gives CDR1 MGHDK, CDR2 SYGVNS.

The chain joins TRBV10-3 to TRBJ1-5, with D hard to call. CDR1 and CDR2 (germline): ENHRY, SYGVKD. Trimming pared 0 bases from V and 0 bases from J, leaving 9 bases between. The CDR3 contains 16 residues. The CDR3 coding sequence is TGTGCCATCAGTGAGTCGCTCAGGATTAGCAATCAGCCCCAGCATTTT. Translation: CAISESLRISNQPQHF.

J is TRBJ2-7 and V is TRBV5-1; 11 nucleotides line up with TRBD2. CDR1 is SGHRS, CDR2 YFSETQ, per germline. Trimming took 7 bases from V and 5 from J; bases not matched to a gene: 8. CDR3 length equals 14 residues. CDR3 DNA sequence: TGCGCCAGCCGTAGCGGGAGGGCCGATCACGAGCAGTACTTC. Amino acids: CASRSGRADHEQYF.

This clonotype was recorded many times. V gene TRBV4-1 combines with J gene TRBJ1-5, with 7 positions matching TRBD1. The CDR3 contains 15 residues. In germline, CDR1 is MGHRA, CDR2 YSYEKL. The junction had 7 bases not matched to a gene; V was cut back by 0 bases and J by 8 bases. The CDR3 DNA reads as TGCGCCAGCAGCCAAGATTCAGACAGGGCAAAGCCCCAGCATTTT. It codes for CASSQDSDRAKPQHF.

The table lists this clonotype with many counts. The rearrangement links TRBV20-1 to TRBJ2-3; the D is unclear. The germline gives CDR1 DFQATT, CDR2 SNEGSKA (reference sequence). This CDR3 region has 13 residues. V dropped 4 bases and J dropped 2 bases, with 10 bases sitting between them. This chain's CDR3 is CSAKRTNTDTQYF. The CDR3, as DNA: TGCAGTGCTAAGAGGACCAACACAGATACGCAGTATTTT.